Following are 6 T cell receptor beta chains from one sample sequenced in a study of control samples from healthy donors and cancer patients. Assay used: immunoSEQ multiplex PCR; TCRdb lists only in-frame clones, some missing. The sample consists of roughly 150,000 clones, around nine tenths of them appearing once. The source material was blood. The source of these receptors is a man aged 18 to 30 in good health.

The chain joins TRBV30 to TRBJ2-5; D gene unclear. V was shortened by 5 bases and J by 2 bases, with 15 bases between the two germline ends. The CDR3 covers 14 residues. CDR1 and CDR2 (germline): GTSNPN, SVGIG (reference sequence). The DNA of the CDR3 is TGTGCCTGGGACGTGGGGTTTGGGCAAGAGACCCAGTACTTC. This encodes CAWDVGFGQETQYF.

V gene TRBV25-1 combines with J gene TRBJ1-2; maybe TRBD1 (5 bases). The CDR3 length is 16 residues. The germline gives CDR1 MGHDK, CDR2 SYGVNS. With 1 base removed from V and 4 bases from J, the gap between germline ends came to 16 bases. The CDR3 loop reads CASSEFGQGGRYGYTF. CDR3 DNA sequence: TGTGCCAGCAGTGAATTTGGTCAGGGCGGACGCTATGGCTACACCTTC.

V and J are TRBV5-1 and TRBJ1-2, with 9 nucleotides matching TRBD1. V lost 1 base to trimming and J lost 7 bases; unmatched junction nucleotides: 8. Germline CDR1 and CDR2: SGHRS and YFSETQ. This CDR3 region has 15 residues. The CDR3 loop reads CASSLPGQGIGGYTF. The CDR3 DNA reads TGCGCCAGCAGCTTGCCGGGACAGGGAATAGGTGGCTACACCTTC.

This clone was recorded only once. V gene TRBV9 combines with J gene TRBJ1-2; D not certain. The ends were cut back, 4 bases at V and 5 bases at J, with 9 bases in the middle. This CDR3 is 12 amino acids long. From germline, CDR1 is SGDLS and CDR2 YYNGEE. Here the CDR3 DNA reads TGTGCCAGCAGCACGACTCCGTATGGCTACACCTTC. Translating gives CASSTTPYGYTF.

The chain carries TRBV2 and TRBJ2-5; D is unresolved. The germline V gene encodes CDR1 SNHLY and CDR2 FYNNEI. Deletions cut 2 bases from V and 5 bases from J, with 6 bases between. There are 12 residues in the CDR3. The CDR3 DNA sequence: TGTGCCAGCAGTGAATCCAAGGAGACCCAGTACTTC. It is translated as CASSESKETQYF.

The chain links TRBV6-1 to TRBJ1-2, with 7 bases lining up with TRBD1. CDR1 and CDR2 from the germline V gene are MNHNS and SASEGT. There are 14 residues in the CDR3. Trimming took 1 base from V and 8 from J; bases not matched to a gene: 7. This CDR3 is CASSEVARGTGYTF. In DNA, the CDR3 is TGTGCCAGCAGTGAAGTGGCCAGGGGGACGGGCTACACCTTC.